The 23 T cell receptor beta chains below come from one sample, sequenced in a study of shared clonotypes between healthy human individuals. Only in-frame clones appear in the TCRdb table, and some are missing; sequencing was by immunoSEQ multiplex PCR. The repertoire holds under 1,100,000 clones, with about 75% as singletons. Input material: memory CD4+ T cells sorted from blood. The sample's subset: CD45RA-negative fraction. These receptors were collected from a man younger than 35 in good health.

This clone was detected a few times. The chain links TRBV6-5 to TRBJ1-4; TRBD1 agrees at 10 bases. The CDR3 contains 15 residues. J lost 8 bases, V lost 5 bases, and 8 bases had no gene match. Germline CDR1 MNHEY, CDR2 SVGAGI. Here the CDR3 DNA reads TGTGCCAGCAGTCCTCTAGGGACAGGGGAGGAAAAACTGTTTTTT. Residues: CASSPLGTGEEKLFF.

V gene TRBV6-6 combines with J gene TRBJ2-3, with TRBD1 matching 9 bases. Germline V gives CDR1 MNHNY, CDR2 SVGAGI (reference sequence). The junction had 6 bases not matched to a gene; V was cut back by 6 bases and J by 2 bases. This CDR3 spans 15 amino acids. CDR3 bases: TGTGCCAGCAGGGAGCGGGACAGGGTCACAGATACGCAGTATTTT. Encoded protein: CASRERDRVTDTQYF.

This clone was counted once. This CDR3 is also generated by other DNA sequences in the sample. J is TRBJ2-1 and V is TRBV7-2; no firm D call. CDR3 length equals 11 residues. Per the germline V gene, CDR1 is SGHTA and CDR2 is FQGNSA. The V gene lost 5 bases and the J gene lost 8 bases, with 7 bases spanning the gap. CDR3 nucleotide sequence: TGTGCCAGCAGCCTTTTCTATGAGCAGTTCTTC. It specifies CASSLFYEQFF.

V gene TRBV19 combines with J gene TRBJ1-1; D is unresolved. Germline CDR1 reads LNHDA; CDR2 reads SQIVND (reference sequence). V was trimmed by 7 bases and J by 0 bases, leaving 15 bases between them. This CDR3 comprises 15 residues. The CDR3 DNA follows: TGTGCCAGTACCCGCTCGCACCCGATGAACACTGAAGCTTTCTTT. This translates into CASTRSHPMNTEAFF.

This clone was detected only once. The J gene is TRBJ2-7, the V gene TRBV27, with D possibly being TRBD1 (5 bases). The CDR3 has 13 residues. V was cut by 4 bases and J by 2 bases, with 9 bases left in between. In germline, CDR1 is MNHEY, CDR2 SMNVEV (reference sequence). CDR3 in amino acids: CASSSNRPYEQYF. CDR3 nucleotides: TGTGCCAGCAGTTCGAACAGGCCCTACGAGCAGTACTTC.

In regard to this clone: The same CDR3 can be traced to other DNA sequences in this sample. This chain joins TRBV7-2 and TRBJ2-1; no firm D call. Trimming pared 6 bases from V and 2 bases from J, leaving 2 bases between. The germline gives CDR1 SGHTA, CDR2 FQGNSA. The CDR3 is 11 amino acids. In DNA form, the CDR3 reads TGTGCCAGCAGTCCCTACAATGAGCAGTTCTTC. Its protein product is CASSPYNEQFF. Using reference TRBV7-2 and TRBJ2-1 for the parts outside the CDR3, the full variable domain is GAGVSQSPSNKVTEKGKDVELRCDPISGHTALYWYRQSLGQGLEFLIYFQGNSAPDKSGLPSDRFSAERTGGSVSTLTIQRTQQEDSAVYLCASSPYNEQFFGPGTRLTVL.

This clone was recorded only once. The chain employs TRBV30 and TRBJ1-2; TRBD1 agrees at 11 bases. The J segment lost 2 bases and the V segment lost 3 bases, leaving 17 bases of the junction unmatched. The germline gives CDR1 GTSNPN, CDR2 SVGIG (reference sequence). The CDR3 runs to 19 residues. The CDR3 nucleotides read TGTGCCTGGAGCCGCGCGGCCACCGGGACAGGGGGATCAAACTATGGCTACACCTTC. This encodes CAWSRAATGTGGSNYGYTF.

This clone has only one observation. Its ends do not fully match the called genes, so a read error is possible. This rearrangement joins TRBV19 to TRBJ2-3; possibly TRBD1 for D (6 bases). The CDR3 loop spans 13 amino acids. Germline V gives CDR1 LNHDA, CDR2 SQIVND (reference sequence). CDR3 region: CASSKAGADKQYF. The CDR3 DNA reads as TGTGCCAGTAGTAAGGCAGGGGCAGATAAGCAGTATTTT. Based on the CDR3 plus reference TRBV19 and TRBJ2-3, the full variable domain is DGGITQSPKYLFRKEGQNVTLSCEQNLNHDAMYWYRQDPGQGLRLIYYSQIVNDFQKGDIAEGYSVSREKKESFPLTVTSAQKNPTAFYLCASSKAGADKQYFGPGTRLTVL.

This rearrangement joins TRBV19 to TRBJ2-5; D is unresolved. The germline V gene has CDR1 LNHDA and CDR2 SQIVND (reference sequence). This CDR3 region has 17 residues. V dropped 5 bases and J dropped 4 bases, with 23 bases sitting between them. The CDR3 DNA follows: TGTGCCAGTAGTGCTCGACTGGAGAACACTTTCCGAGAGACCCAGTACTTC. This sequence encodes CASSARLENTFRETQYF.

This chain uses TRBV30 with TRBJ1-2; D remains unclear. Germline lookup yields CDR1 GTSNPN and CDR2 SVGIG (reference sequence). This CDR3 has 12 residues. Trimming took off 8 bases at V and 2 bases at J, with 12 bases between the two ends. In DNA, the CDR3 is TGTGCCGGGCGGTCGGTGAACTATGGCTACACCTTC. It encodes CAGRSVNYGYTF.

Concerning this clone itself: Additional DNA sequences in this sample encode the identical CDR3. The gene calls are TRBV30 and TRBJ1-3; no definite D call. Germline V gene lookup returns CDR1 GTSNPN and CDR2 SVGIG (reference sequence). V shed 1 base and J shed 4 bases, with 8 bases lying between them. The CDR3 is 13 residues long. CDR3 sequence: CAWSALPGNTIYF. CDR3 nucleotide sequence: TGTGCCTGGAGTGCCCTACCGGGAAACACCATATATTTT.

The V and J genes are TRBV5-1 and TRBJ2-7; TRBD1 matches at 12 bases. The CDR3 covers 14 residues. Germline V gene data show CDR1 as SGHRS and CDR2 as YFSETQ. V trimming: 5 bases; J trimming: 6 bases; junction bases outside the gene matches: 6. This CDR3 reads CASSTGTGGLEQYF. DNA of the CDR3: TGCGCCAGCAGTACCGGGACAGGGGGCCTCGAGCAGTACTTC.

This chain links TRBV13 with TRBJ2-3, with TRBD2 identical over 8 bases. J lost 0 bases, V lost 6 bases, and 11 bases had no gene match. This CDR3 is built from 17 residues. Germline values: CDR1 PRHDT, CDR2 FYEKMQ (reference sequence). This CDR3 is CASRLSGGGLSTDTQYF. The CDR3 DNA sequence: TGTGCCAGCAGGCTAAGCGGGGGAGGGTTAAGCACAGATACGCAGTATTTT. Drawing the rest from reference TRBV13 and TRBJ2-3, the complete variable domain is AAGVIQSPRHLIKEKRETATLKCYPIPRHDTVYWYQQGPGQDPQFLISFYEKMQSDKGSIPDRFSAQQFSDYHSELNMSSLELGDSALYFCASRLSGGGLSTDTQYFGPGTRLTVL.

This clone was counted a few times. The rearrangement links TRBV19 to TRBJ2-1; tentatively, D is TRBD1 or TRBD2 (5 bases each). V was shortened by 2 bases and J by 5 bases, with 16 bases between the two germline ends. The germline V gene has CDR1 LNHDA and CDR2 SQIVND (reference sequence). The CDR3 extends over 16 amino acids. CDR3 sequence: CASSIIGRQGHNEQFF. For the CDR3, the DNA is TGTGCCAGTAGTATAATTGGCCGTCAGGGACACAATGAGCAGTTCTTC.

This chain joins TRBV12-5 and TRBJ1-3, with TRBD1 matching over 7 bases. CDR1 and CDR2 from the germline V gene are LGHNT and FRNRAP. The J segment lost 2 bases and the V segment lost 2 bases, leaving 9 bases of the junction unmatched. The CDR3 has 17 residues. CDR3 sequence reads: CASGLSTGQTPGNTIYF. The CDR3 region has the DNA TGTGCTAGTGGTTTGTCGACGGGACAGACCCCTGGAAACACCATATATTTT.

This chain uses TRBV7-9 with TRBJ2-2; no clear D gene. The germline CDR1 and CDR2 sequences are SEHNR and FQNEAQ (reference sequence). The CDR3 length is 13 residues. The V and J ends lost 5 bases and 6 bases respectively, with 10 bases between them. Here the CDR3 reads CASSKGYAGELFF. In DNA form, the CDR3 reads TGTGCCAGCAGCAAAGGATACGCCGGGGAGCTGTTTTTT.

This CDR3 reads CASSLQGRVNTEAFF. In DNA form, the CDR3 reads TGTGCCAGCAGCTTACAGGGACGGGTGAACACTGAAGCTTTCTTT. This chain joins TRBV7-9 and TRBJ1-1; perhaps TRBD1 as D (5 bases). This CDR3 comprises 15 residues. V gave up 2 bases and J gave up 0 bases, with 10 bases separating them. Germline lookup yields CDR1 SEHNR and CDR2 FQNEAQ (reference sequence).

This clone was seen a few times. V and J are TRBV30 and TRBJ2-1; D may be TRBD2 (6 bases). Germline V CDR1 and CDR2: GTSNPN, SVGIG (reference sequence). This CDR3 is 12 amino acids long. V was clipped by 5 bases and J by 8 bases, with 13 bases between them. Here the CDR3 reads CAWGLNRDEQFF. CDR3 coding DNA: TGTGCCTGGGGACTAAATCGCGATGAGCAGTTCTTC. Full variable domain (outside the CDR3, taken from reference TRBV30 and TRBJ2-1): SQTIHQWPATLVQPVGSPLSLECTVEGTSNPNLYWYRQAAGRGLQLLFYSVGIGQISSEVPQNLSASRPQDRQFILSSKKLLLSDSGFYLCAWGLNRDEQFFGPGTRLTVL.

The chain uses TRBV27 and TRBJ2-3, with 14 nucleotides matching TRBD2. The ends lost 4 bases at V and 11 bases at J; junction bases unmatched: 8. The germline CDR1 and CDR2 sequences are MNHEY and SMNVEV (reference sequence). The CDR3 sequence is 15 residues long. The CDR3, as DNA: TGTGCCAGCAGTTGGGGACTAGCGGGAGAAAAAAAGCAGTATTTT. Its translation is CASSWGLAGEKKQYF.

This sequence joins TRBV2 and TRBJ1-6, with D perhaps matching TRBD1 (6 bases). With 7 bases removed from V and 10 bases from J, the gap between germline ends came to 20 bases. The CDR3 totals 15 residues. Germline V gene sequence: CDR1 SNHLY, CDR2 FYNNEI. The CDR3 sequence is CASTMSTGRRSPLHF. Written as DNA, the CDR3 is TGTGCCAGCACGATGTCCACAGGGAGAAGGTCACCCCTCCACTTT.

The rearrangement joins TRBV7-2 to TRBJ2-1, with 8 bases lining up with TRBD2. The CDR3 spans 14 residues. Germline-derived CDR1 and CDR2 are SGHTA and FQGNSA. J gave up 9 bases and V 3 bases, and 7 bases lay outside the gene matches. The DNA for the CDR3 is TGTGCCAGCAGCTTCCAAGCGGGAGCCAGTGAGCAGTTCTTC. Translated: CASSFQAGASEQFF.

The chain is built from TRBV28 and TRBJ1-4; maybe TRBD1 (6 bases). There are 15 residues in the CDR3. Germline V gives CDR1 MDHEN, CDR2 SYDVKM. Trimming left V 4 bases short and J 8 bases short, with 17 bases between. CDR3 sequence reads: CASSSPHSGDEKLFF. CDR3 DNA sequence: TGTGCCAGCAGTTCTCCCCATTCAGGGGACGAAAAACTGTTTTTT.

J is TRBJ2-7 and V is TRBV2, with no clear D. The V gene's germline CDR1 is SNHLY and CDR2 FYNNEI. This CDR3 is built from 11 residues. V was clipped by 2 bases and J by 7 bases, with 6 bases between them. Written as DNA, the CDR3 is TGTGCCAGCAGTGAAAGGAAGGAGCAGTACTTC. Translation: CASSERKEQYF.